This T cell receptor beta chain was profiled in a study of T-cell memory formation after mild COVID-19. Points from the study as a whole: Chiefly within CM and EM were the contracting CD4+ clones; CD8+ ones were within EMRA.

On this clonotype: The antigen remains unidentified. Given a much more abundant clone one base away, this may be a read error.

The CDR3 runs 14 residues. The germline gives CDR1 KGHSH, CDR2 LQKENI. TCR alpha and TCR beta cDNA libraries with sample barcodes and UMIs came from 5'RACE using constant-segment primers. TCRdb used MiXCR to reprocess the 5' RACE reads, holding one entry per CDR3 protein. The sample has about 33,000 distinct CDR3 sequences, more than 20% seen once. This rearrangement joins TRBV18 to TRBJ2-2; 7 nucleotides align to TRBD2. The source is an adult who had mild COVID-19 (a few samples of this study predate the infection). Cell type and time point are not known. The material sequenced was PBMCs or a T cell subset sorted from them (not recorded which). The CDR3 reads CDSSPGPGGRELFF. The CDR3 nucleotides read TGTGACAGCTCACCGGGACCGGGAGGAAGGGAGCTGTTTTTT.